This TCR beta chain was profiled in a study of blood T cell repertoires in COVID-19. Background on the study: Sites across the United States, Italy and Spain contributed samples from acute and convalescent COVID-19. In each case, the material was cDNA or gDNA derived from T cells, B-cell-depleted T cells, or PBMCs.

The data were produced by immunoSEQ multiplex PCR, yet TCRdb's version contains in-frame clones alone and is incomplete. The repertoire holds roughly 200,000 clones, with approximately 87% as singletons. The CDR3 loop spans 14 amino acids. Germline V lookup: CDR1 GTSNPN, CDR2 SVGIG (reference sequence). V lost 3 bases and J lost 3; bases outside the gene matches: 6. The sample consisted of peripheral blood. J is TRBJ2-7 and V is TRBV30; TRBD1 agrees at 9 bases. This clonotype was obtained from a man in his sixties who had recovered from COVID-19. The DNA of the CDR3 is TGTGCCTGGAGGGCTCCGGGACAGGGCTACGAGCAGTACTTC. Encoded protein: CAWRAPGQGYEQYF.